These 19 T cell receptor beta chains were all obtained from the same sample, sequenced in a study of response to subunit inactivated influenza vaccine. TCRdb recomputed calls from the RT-PCR reads with MiXCR, one row per CDR3 protein. The sample lists about 170,000 distinct CDR3 sequences, about an eighth occurring once. This sample was shared with a second study, whose subject was T cells expressing NK-cell markers. That report adds: 5'RACE template switching built TCR beta cDNA with unique molecular identifiers.

Sequenced here: CD8+ T cells sorted from PBMCs, sampled about 13 days after vaccination. These receptor sequences come from a man aged 50 to 60 who received an inactivated influenza vaccine.

This clonotype was counted only a few times. V is TRBV14 and J is TRBJ2-2; a possible D gene is TRBD1 (5 bases). CDR3 length: 14 amino acids. Germline loops: CDR1 SGHDN, CDR2 FVKESK. Trimming left V 6 bases short and J 1 base short, with 9 bases between. Written as DNA, the CDR3 is TGTGCCAGCAGAGCGACAGTGAACACCGGGGAGCTGTTTTTT. Amino acids: CASRATVNTGELFF.

This clonotype has a handful of counts. This chain connects TRBV6-1 to TRBJ2-2, with 9 bases aligning to TRBD2. Germline trimming cut 8 bases from V and 5 bases from J; bases unmatched to any gene: 15. This CDR3 is built from 17 residues. Germline V gives CDR1 MNHNS, CDR2 SASEGT. The CDR3 sequence is CASSRGSGRRITGELFF. In nucleotides, the CDR3 is TGTGCCAGCTCGCGGGGGAGCGGGAGGAGGATTACCGGGGAGCTGTTTTTT.

At least ten counts were recorded for this clonotype. This chain connects TRBV14 to TRBJ2-1; TRBD2 matches 7 bases. This CDR3 region has 15 residues. Germline-derived CDR1 and CDR2 are SGHDN and FVKESK. The junction had 2 bases not matched to a gene; V was cut back by 3 bases and J by 0 bases. The CDR3 DNA reads TGTGCCAGCAGCCATCGGACTAGCTCCTACAATGAGCAGTTCTTC. Protein product: CASSHRTSSYNEQFF.

The chain has TRBV12-5 and TRBJ2-5; 7 bases map to TRBD1. Per germline, CDR1 LGHNT and CDR2 FRNRAP. The CDR3 is 14 amino acids. The V and J ends lost 3 bases and 1 base, in that order; junction bases with no gene match: 2. CDR3 DNA sequence: TGTGCTAGTGGTTTTGGGACAGCCCAAGAGACCCAGTACTTC. This translates into CASGFGTAQETQYF.

This clonotype was recorded many times. The chain has TRBV29-1 and TRBJ1-3; D not resolved. CDR1 is SQVTM and CDR2 is ANQGSEA in the germline V gene. This CDR3 is built from 14 residues. The V end lost 4 bases, the J end lost 1 base, and 11 bases lay between the germline ends. Here the CDR3 DNA reads TGCAGCGTTGGCCGGTGGGATTCTGGAAACACCATATATTTT. This codes for CSVGRWDSGNTIYF.

This clonotype was counted a few times. V is TRBV6-2 or TRBV6-3 and J is TRBJ2-7, with D possibly called TRBD1 or TRBD2 (5 bases each). With 5 bases removed from V and 5 bases from J, the gap between germline ends came to 19 bases. Germline values: CDR1 MNHEY, CDR2 SVGEGT. The CDR3 contains 15 residues. This CDR3 reads CASSVGTRGRDEQYF. In nucleotides, the CDR3 is TGTGCCAGCAGTGTCGGGACCCGTGGCAGGGACGAGCAGTACTTC.

By share, this clonotype ranks as medium-sized. This chain uses TRBV7-8 with TRBJ1-1; D unclear. This CDR3 has 13 amino acids. With 1 base removed from V and 5 bases from J, the gap between germline ends came to 8 bases. The germline V gene encodes CDR1 SGHVS and CDR2 FQNEAQ. The CDR3 DNA is TGTGCCAGCAGCTTAGAGATGGGGACTGAAGCTTTCTTT. As protein: CASSLEMGTEAFF. Variable domain in full (rest from reference TRBV7-8 and TRBJ1-1): GAGVSQSPRYKVAKRGQDVALRCDPISGHVSLFWYQQALGQGPEFLTYFQNEAQLDKSGLPSDRFFAERPEGSVSTLKIQRTQQEDSAVYLCASSLEMGTEAFFGQGTRLTVV.

A few counts support this clonotype. This chain links TRBV6-2 or TRBV6-3 with TRBJ2-7; either TRBD1 or TRBD2 may supply D (5 bases each). Germline V gene sequence: CDR1 MNHEY, CDR2 SVGEGT. The CDR3 has 15 amino acids. Trimming removed 0 bases from V and 2 bases from J, with 11 bases in between. CDR3 DNA sequence: TGTGCCAGCAGTTACTCGGGGACGGAGACCTACGAGCAGTACTTC. Protein sequence: CASSYSGTETYEQYF.

The CDR3 nucleotides are TGTGCCAGCTCACCCCGGGATGTCTCCTACAATGAGCAGTTCTTC. As protein: CASSPRDVSYNEQFF. The rearrangement links TRBV18 to TRBJ2-1; D might be TRBD2 (5 bases). Per germline, CDR1 KGHSH and CDR2 LQKENI. This CDR3 is 15 amino acids long. Trimming left V 3 bases short and J 0 bases short, with 9 bases between.

This clonotype was counted between two and nine times. The J gene is TRBJ2-7, the V gene TRBV6-2 or TRBV6-3; 8 nucleotides match TRBD2. The CDR3 is made up of 16 amino acids. Germline V lookup: CDR1 MNHEY, CDR2 SVGEGT. The junction had 8 bases not matched to a gene; V was cut back by 0 bases and J by 4 bases. This CDR3 is CASSYSAGGPPYEQYF. In DNA form, the CDR3 reads TGTGCCAGCAGTTACTCGGCGGGGGGACCTCCTTACGAGCAGTACTTC.

V usage is TRBV16 and J usage is TRBJ1-1; D not resolved. This CDR3 has 15 residues. The V end lost 0 bases, the J end lost 7 bases, and 15 bases lay between the germline ends. CDR1 is KGHSY and CDR2 is FQNENV in the germline V gene. CDR3: CASSQSTLERNEAFF. CDR3 sequence (DNA): TGTGCCAGCAGCCAATCCACACTTGAAAGGAATGAAGCTTTCTTT.

The CDR3 region is CASSFQGFHEQYF. The CDR3 DNA reads TGTGCCAGCAGCTTCCAGGGGTTCCACGAGCAGTACTTC. This chain uses TRBV7-9 with TRBJ2-7; maybe TRBD1 (6 bases). Germline values: CDR1 SEHNR, CDR2 FQNEAQ (reference sequence). This CDR3 has 13 residues. V was cut by 3 bases and J by 5 bases, with 11 bases left in between.

There are a few counts of this clonotype. The gene calls are TRBV6-1 and TRBJ2-6; D is unresolved. This CDR3 is 12 amino acids long. The germline V and J ends were trimmed by 6 bases and 6 bases, with 6 bases remaining between them. CDR1 and CDR2 from the germline V gene are MNHNS and SASEGT. CDR3 loop: CASRSAANVLTF. The CDR3 bases are TGTGCCAGCAGGTCGGCGGCCAACGTCCTGACTTTC.

The rearrangement uses TRBV7-9 and TRBJ2-5, with D perhaps matching TRBD1 (5 bases). V was cut by 1 base and J by 4 bases, with 10 bases left in between. The CDR3 spans 14 residues. Per the germline V gene, CDR1 is SEHNR and CDR2 is FQNEAQ (reference sequence). The CDR3 DNA is TGTGCCAGCAGCTTAGGCAGGGCTGCAGAGACCCAGTACTTC. This codes for CASSLGRAAETQYF.

This clonotype was recorded a few times. The genes are TRBV7-8 and TRBJ2-3; D is perhaps TRBD2 (5 bases). There are 14 residues in the CDR3. Germline-derived CDR1 and CDR2 are SGHVS and FQNEAQ. V lost 5 bases, J lost 4 bases, and 13 bases lay in between. This chain's CDR3 is CASSPLVAADTQYF. As DNA, the CDR3 is TGTGCCAGCAGCCCACTAGTGGCCGCAGATACGCAGTATTTT.

The V call is TRBV2, the J call TRBJ2-1; 11 bases agree with TRBD2. This CDR3 contains 18 residues. Germline trimming cut 1 base from V and 7 bases from J; bases unmatched to any gene: 12. Germline lookup yields CDR1 SNHLY and CDR2 FYNNEI. CDR3 DNA: TGTGCCAGCAGTGAAGAGGCAGAACTAGCGGGAGAAGGTAATGAGCAGTTCTTC. The encoded protein is CASSEEAELAGEGNEQFF.

This clonotype was counted only a few times. The genes are TRBV28 and TRBJ1-4; a weak D match, TRBD1 (5 bases). This CDR3 has 15 amino acids. The germline V gene has CDR1 MDHEN and CDR2 SYDVKM. V dropped 1 base and J dropped 4 bases, with 10 bases sitting between them. DNA for the CDR3: TGTGCCAGCAGTTTATACAGGACCAATAATGAAAAACTGTTTTTT. Its translation is CASSLYRTNNEKLFF. The full variable domain, with the rest looked up from reference TRBV28 and TRBJ1-4, is DVKVTQSSRYLVKRTGEKVFLECVQDMDHENMFWYRQDPGLGLRLIYFSYDVKMKEKGDIPEGYSVSREKKERFSLILESASTNQTSMYLCASSLYRTNNEKLFFGSGTQLSVL.

The CDR3 DNA reads as TGTGCCTGGAGTACCATGGACAGGATGAACACTGAAGCTTTCTTT. Translated, it gives CAWSTMDRMNTEAFF. The genes are TRBV30 and TRBJ1-1; 7 bases match TRBD1. Germline V gene data show CDR1 as GTSNPN and CDR2 as SVGIG (reference sequence). The CDR3 consists of 15 residues. V was pared by 2 bases and J by 0 bases, with 6 bases of the junction left unmatched.

The CDR3: CASSLAPGTDAFF. Written as DNA, the CDR3 is TGTGCCAGCAGTTTAGCTCCTGGGACCGACGCTTTCTTT. The rearrangement uses TRBV27 and TRBJ1-1, with D perhaps TRBD1 (5 bases). This CDR3 is built from 13 residues. The germline V gene encodes CDR1 MNHEY and CDR2 SMNVEV (reference sequence). Deletions cut 2 bases from V and 11 bases from J, with 15 bases between.